These 25 T cell receptor beta chains were sequenced from one sample in a study of shared clonotypes between healthy human individuals. Clones were sequenced by immunoSEQ multiplex PCR, and TCRdb holds only the in-frame ones, with some missing. The repertoire has approximately 350,000 clones, approximately 79% of them found once; the top ten carry about 9.3%. What was sequenced was memory CD4+ T cells sorted from blood. Subset specified: CD45RA-negative fraction. The receptors derive from a man aged 25-45 years in good health.

The V call is TRBV7-6, the J call TRBJ1-5; D ambiguous. Trimming left V 2 bases short and J 0 bases short, with 23 bases between. CDR3 size: 20 residues. Germline V gene data show CDR1 as SGHVS and CDR2 as FNYEAQ. The CDR3 spells CASSLYGLPGLSYSNQPQHF. As DNA, the CDR3 is TGTGCCAGCAGCTTATACGGCTTACCGGGCCTCAGTTATAGCAATCAGCCCCAGCATTTT.

The chain employs TRBV30 and TRBJ2-7; 9 bases line up with TRBD1. The V gene end was trimmed by 5 bases and the J gene end by 7 bases; junction bases not matched to a gene: 9. Germline lookup yields CDR1 GTSNPN and CDR2 SVGIG (reference sequence). The CDR3 has 13 amino acids. CDR3 sequence: CAWAGTGYLEQYF. The DNA of the CDR3 is TGTGCCTGGGCCGGGACAGGGTATCTTGAGCAGTACTTC.

The V and J genes are TRBV27 and TRBJ2-1, with D possibly being TRBD1 (6 bases). The germline CDR1 and CDR2 sequences are MNHEY and SMNVEV (reference sequence). The CDR3 sequence is 17 residues long. V gave up 5 bases and J gave up 3 bases, with 20 bases separating them. In DNA, the CDR3 is TGTGCCAGCAGTCCCTCGGACAGACGGGGCCGCTACAATGAGCAGTTCTTC. This encodes CASSPSDRRGRYNEQFF.

This chain links TRBV2 with TRBJ2-5; D remains ambiguous. This CDR3 is 13 amino acids long. The germline V gene encodes CDR1 SNHLY and CDR2 FYNNEI. Between the trimmed V and J ends, which lost 5 bases and 2 bases, there was a span of 9 bases. As DNA, the CDR3 is TGTGCCAGCAGTTACGTAGAACAAGAGACCCAGTACTTC. Its protein product is CASSYVEQETQYF.

The CDR3 loop is CASSQDRASISEAFF. CDR3 DNA: TGCGCCAGCAGCCAAGACAGGGCAAGTATCTCTGAAGCTTTCTTT. The chain is built from TRBV4-3 and TRBJ1-1, with D maybe TRBD1 (5 bases). The CDR3 consists of 15 residues. V was trimmed by 0 bases and J by 6 bases, leaving 14 bases between them. Germline-derived CDR1 and CDR2 are LGHNA and YSLEER.

This clone was found a few times. This chain connects TRBV7-6 to TRBJ1-3; D is perhaps TRBD1 (5 bases). The CDR3 is 15 amino acids. Trimming shortened V by 5 bases and J by 0 bases, and 11 bases separated the two germline ends. The germline V gene encodes CDR1 SGHVS and CDR2 FNYEAQ. CDR3 residues: CASSTSRDSGNTIYF. The CDR3 DNA reads as TGTGCCAGCAGCACTAGCAGGGACTCTGGAAACACCATATATTTT.

The chain uses TRBV6-5 and TRBJ1-2; TRBD1 might be the D (5 bases). V lost 2 bases and J 3 bases, leaving 7 bases between the germline ends. There are 13 residues in the CDR3. Per germline, CDR1 MNHEY and CDR2 SVGAGI. The CDR3 here is CASSYRGYYGYTF. As DNA, the CDR3 is TGTGCCAGCAGTTACAGGGGATACTATGGCTACACCTTC.

This clone has just one count. The V call is TRBV25-1, the J call TRBJ2-7, with TRBD1 identical over 7 bases. Germline values: CDR1 MGHDK, CDR2 SYGVNS. Germline trimming cut 6 bases from V and 1 base from J; bases unmatched to any gene: 9. The CDR3 extends over 15 amino acids. CDR3 sequence reads: CASSHSGQRSYEQYF. Here the CDR3 DNA reads TGTGCCAGCAGCCACTCGGGACAGAGGTCCTACGAGCAGTACTTC.

The count of this clone is one. In nucleotides, the CDR3 is TGTGCCAGCAGCGGAGGGGGGTACCAAGAGACCCAGTACTTC. This sequence encodes CASSGGGYQETQYF. This chain links TRBV6-1 with TRBJ2-5; D assignment may be TRBD1 or TRBD2 (6 bases each). The CDR3 sequence is 14 residues long. Germline lookup yields CDR1 MNHNS and CDR2 SASEGT. The germline V and J ends were trimmed by 6 bases and 0 bases, with 11 bases remaining between them.

V usage is TRBV19 and J usage is TRBJ2-7; D may be TRBD2 (6 bases). V gave up 5 bases and J gave up 3 bases, with 8 bases separating them. The CDR3 length is 12 residues. Looked up from germline, CDR1 is LNHDA and CDR2 is SQIVND (reference sequence). The CDR3 loop reads CASSAGNYEQYF. The CDR3 nucleotides read TGTGCCAGTAGTGCGGGGAACTACGAGCAGTACTTC.

This sequence joins TRBV2 and TRBJ1-1; D is unclear. V lost 7 bases to trimming and J lost 6 bases, with 15 bases between them. The germline V gene encodes CDR1 SNHLY and CDR2 FYNNEI. This CDR3 is built from 13 residues. The CDR3 protein is CASILQVPAEAFF. Here the CDR3 DNA reads TGTGCCAGCATTTTGCAGGTCCCGGCTGAAGCTTTCTTT.

The chain recombines TRBV5-5 with TRBJ2-2; D is undetermined. There are 15 residues in the CDR3. The V gene's germline CDR1 is SGHKS and CDR2 YYEKEE (reference sequence). The V end was cut by 1 base, the J end by 5 bases, with 12 bases between. The CDR3 loop is CASSLLPEPTGELFF. The CDR3 DNA reads TGTGCCAGCAGCTTGCTCCCGGAGCCTACCGGGGAGCTGTTTTTT.

This clone came up many times. The chain recombines TRBV11-2 with TRBJ2-6; 9 bases fit TRBD1. Looked up from germline, CDR1 is SGHAT and CDR2 is FQNNGV. The CDR3 runs 18 residues. Trimming cost V 3 bases and J 0 bases; bases outside gene matches: 6. The CDR3 DNA follows: TGTGCCAGCAGCTTGGGACAGGGATTCTTCTCTGGGGCCAACGTCCTGACTTTC. It yields the protein CASSLGQGFFSGANVLTF.

This clone turned up a few times. This chain connects TRBV27 to TRBJ2-1; D tentatively reads TRBD1 or TRBD2 (6 bases each). Germline CDR1 is MNHEY and CDR2 is SMNVEV (reference sequence). CDR3 length: 17 residues. With 4 bases removed from V and 7 bases from J, the gap between germline ends came to 23 bases. CDR3: CASSYVVLGGGRNEQFF. The CDR3 bases are TGTGCCAGCAGTTATGTGGTACTCGGTGGGGGGCGGAATGAGCAGTTCTTC.

This clone was recorded a few times. This chain's CDR3 is CSVETAETQYF. CDR3 in DNA: TGCAGCGTTGAAACAGCGGAGACCCAGTACTTC. V is TRBV29-1 and J is TRBJ2-5; no clear D. This CDR3 is built from 11 residues. The germline V and J ends were trimmed by 2 bases and 5 bases, with 6 bases remaining between them. From germline, CDR1 is SQVTM and CDR2 ANQGSEA. The entire variable domain, with the rest obtained from reference TRBV29-1 and TRBJ2-5, is as follows: SAVISQKPSRDICQRGTSLTIQCQVDSQVTMMFWYRQQPGQSLTLIATANQGSEATYESGFVIDKFPISRPNLTFSTLTVSNMSPEDSSIYLCSVETAETQYFGPGTRLLVL.

Only one count was recorded for this clone. The rearrangement uses TRBV30 and TRBJ1-5; 7 positions agree with TRBD1. Trimming removed 1 base from V and 5 bases from J; junction bases left unmatched: 5. The CDR3 has 14 amino acids. The germline V gene encodes CDR1 GTSNPN and CDR2 SVGIG (reference sequence). This chain's CDR3 is CAWSGGQGDQPQHF. Here the CDR3 DNA reads TGTGCCTGGAGTGGTGGGCAGGGGGATCAGCCCCAGCATTTT.

This clone has only a few counts. This chain joins TRBV29-1 and TRBJ2-1; weak D call: TRBD1 (5 bases). V was shortened by 5 bases and J by 0 bases, with 8 bases between the two germline ends. This CDR3 contains 13 residues. Germline lookup yields CDR1 SQVTM and CDR2 ANQGSEA. CDR3 loop: CSVRRGSYNEQFF. DNA of the CDR3: TGCAGCGTTCGTAGGGGCTCCTACAATGAGCAGTTCTTC.

The CDR3 spells CSVVEAGTDTQYF. Written as DNA, the CDR3 is TGCAGCGTTGTAGAAGCTGGCACAGATACGCAGTATTTT. The rearrangement uses TRBV29-1 and TRBJ2-3; D is undetermined. The CDR3 is 13 amino acids. Trimming took off 4 bases at V and 1 base at J, with 9 bases between the two ends. From germline, CDR1 is SQVTM and CDR2 ANQGSEA.

This clone was counted at least ten times. V gene TRBV7-8 combines with J gene TRBJ1-3; 8 bases align to TRBD1. CDR1 is SGHVS, CDR2 FQNEAQ, per germline. This CDR3 has 14 residues. V shed 4 bases and J 5 bases; nucleotides not matched to a gene: 4. The CDR3 is CASSSDRARNTIYF. The CDR3 DNA reads TGTGCCAGCAGCTCGGACAGGGCTAGAAACACCATATATTTT.

This clone was detected ten times or more. The chain is built from TRBV30 and TRBJ1-4; 7 bases map to TRBD1. V trimming: 0 bases; J trimming: 6 bases; junction bases outside the gene matches: 16. CDR3 length: 18 residues. Looked up from germline, CDR1 is GTSNPN and CDR2 is SVGIG (reference sequence). The CDR3 nucleotides read TGTGCCTGGAGTGTTAAGTCAGTCGTTGGGACAGCCCATGAAAAACTGTTTTTT. It specifies CAWSVKSVVGTAHEKLFF.

The chain joins TRBV5-4 to TRBJ2-2, with 12 bases lining up with TRBD2. This CDR3 comprises 16 residues. V gave up 4 bases and J gave up 4 bases; unmatched junction bases: 5. Germline V gene data show CDR1 as SGHNT and CDR2 as YYREEE (reference sequence). This CDR3 reads CASSPGLAGTTGELFF. As DNA, the CDR3 is TGTGCCAGCAGCCCGGGACTAGCGGGTACCACCGGGGAGCTGTTTTTT.

The J gene is TRBJ2-3, the V gene TRBV28, with 7 nucleotides matching TRBD1. The V gene end was trimmed by 4 bases and the J gene end by 15 bases; junction bases not matched to a gene: 13. This CDR3 is built from 13 residues. The germline V gene encodes CDR1 MDHEN and CDR2 SYDVKM. The CDR3 DNA follows: TGTGCCAGCAGTTCCATCCAGCGGCAGGGGGTCTATTTT. Protein product: CASSSIQRQGVYF.

This chain uses TRBV5-4 with TRBJ1-2; possible D gene TRBD1, 5 bases. This CDR3 region has 15 residues. Germline CDR1 reads SGHNT; CDR2 reads YYREEE (reference sequence). V lost 4 bases and J 8 bases, leaving 21 bases between the germline ends. Here the CDR3 DNA reads TGTGCCAGCAGCGGGGGGGGTTCAGTCGGTGTCGGCTACACCTTC. Protein product: CASSGGGSVGVGYTF.

The DNA of the CDR3 is TGTGCCAGCAGCTTAAGGCTAGCGGGGGCCACAGATACGCAGTATTTT. This codes for CASSLRLAGATDTQYF. This chain connects TRBV13 to TRBJ2-3; 10 bases map to TRBD2. The germline V gene has CDR1 PRHDT and CDR2 FYEKMQ (reference sequence). The trim removed 2 bases at V and 2 bases at J, leaving 4 bases unmatched. The CDR3 spans 16 residues. The entire variable domain, with the rest obtained from reference TRBV13 and TRBJ2-3, is as follows: AAGVIQSPRHLIKEKRETATLKCYPIPRHDTVYWYQQGPGQDPQFLISFYEKMQSDKGSIPDRFSAQQFSDYHSELNMSSLELGDSALYFCASSLRLAGATDTQYFGPGTRLTVL.

This chain joins TRBV5-1 and TRBJ1-4, with a tentative D call TRBD1 (5 bases). Trimming removed 0 bases from V and 6 bases from J, with 12 bases in between. There are 15 residues in the CDR3. Germline V gives CDR1 SGHRS, CDR2 YFSETQ. Here the CDR3 DNA reads TGCGCCAGCAGCTTGGAATTCGCCAGGGATGAAAAACTGTTTTTT. It is translated as CASSLEFARDEKLFF.